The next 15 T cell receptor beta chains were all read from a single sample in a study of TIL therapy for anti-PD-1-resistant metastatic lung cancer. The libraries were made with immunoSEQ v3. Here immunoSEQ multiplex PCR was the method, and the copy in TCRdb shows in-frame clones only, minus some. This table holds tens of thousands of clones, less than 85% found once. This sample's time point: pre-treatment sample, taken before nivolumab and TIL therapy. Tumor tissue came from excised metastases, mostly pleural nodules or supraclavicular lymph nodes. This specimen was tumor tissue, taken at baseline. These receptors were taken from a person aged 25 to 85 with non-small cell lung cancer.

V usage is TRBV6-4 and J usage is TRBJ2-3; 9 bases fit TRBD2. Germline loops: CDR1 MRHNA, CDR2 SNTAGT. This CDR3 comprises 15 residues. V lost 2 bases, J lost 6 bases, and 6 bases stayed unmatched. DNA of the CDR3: TGTGCCAGCAGTGACGGTCCGGCGGGAGGGGATACGCAGTATTTT. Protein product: CASSDGPAGGDTQYF.

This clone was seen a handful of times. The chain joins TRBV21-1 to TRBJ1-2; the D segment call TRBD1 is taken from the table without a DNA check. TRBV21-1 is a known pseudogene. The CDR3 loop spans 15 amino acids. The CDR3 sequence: CATETQGRYDYGYTF. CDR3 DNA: TGTGCCACCGAGACCCAGGGTCGCTATGACTATGGCTACACCTTC.

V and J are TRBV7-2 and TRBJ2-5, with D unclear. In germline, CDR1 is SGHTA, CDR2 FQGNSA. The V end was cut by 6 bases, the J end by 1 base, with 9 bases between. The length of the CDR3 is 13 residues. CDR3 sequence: CASRRRPQETQYF. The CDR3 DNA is TGTGCCAGCAGAAGGCGCCCCCAAGAGACCCAGTACTTC. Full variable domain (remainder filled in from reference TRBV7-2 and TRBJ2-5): GAGVSQSPSNKVTEKGKDVELRCDPISGHTALYWYRQSLGQGLEFLIYFQGNSAPDKSGLPSDRFSAERTGGSVSTLTIQRTQQEDSAVYLCASRRRPQETQYFGPGTRLLVL.

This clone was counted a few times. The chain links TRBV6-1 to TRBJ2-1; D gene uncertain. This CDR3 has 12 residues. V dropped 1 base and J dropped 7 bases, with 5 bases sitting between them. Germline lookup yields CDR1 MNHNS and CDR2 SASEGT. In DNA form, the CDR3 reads TGTGCCAGCAGTGAAGTGGGGAATGAGCAGTTCTTC. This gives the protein CASSEVGNEQFF.

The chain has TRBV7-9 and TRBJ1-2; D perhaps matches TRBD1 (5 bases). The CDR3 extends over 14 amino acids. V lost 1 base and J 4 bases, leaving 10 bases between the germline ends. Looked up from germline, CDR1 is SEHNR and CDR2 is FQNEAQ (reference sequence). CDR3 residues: CASSLGGLSYGYTF. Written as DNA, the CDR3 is TGTGCCAGCAGCTTAGGGGGCCTGAGCTATGGCTACACCTTC. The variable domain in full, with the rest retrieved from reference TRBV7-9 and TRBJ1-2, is DTGVSQNPRHKITKRGQNVTFRCDPISEHNRLYWYRQTLGQGPEFLTYFQNEAQLEKSRLLSDRFSAERPKGSFSTLEIQRTEQGDSAMYLCASSLGGLSYGYTFGSGTRLTVV.

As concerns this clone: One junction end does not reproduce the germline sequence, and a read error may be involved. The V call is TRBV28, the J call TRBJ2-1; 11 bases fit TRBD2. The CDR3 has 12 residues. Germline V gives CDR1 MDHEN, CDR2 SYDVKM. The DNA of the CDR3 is TGTGCCAGCAGTTTATTGCCTAGCGGGAGGATCTTC. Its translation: CASSLLPSGRIF.

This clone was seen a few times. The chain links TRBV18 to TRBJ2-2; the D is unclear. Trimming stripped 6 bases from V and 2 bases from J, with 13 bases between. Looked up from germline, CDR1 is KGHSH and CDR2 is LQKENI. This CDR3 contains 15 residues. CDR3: CASSTSAGNTGELFF. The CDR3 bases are TGTGCCAGCTCTACCTCCGCTGGAAACACCGGGGAGCTGTTTTTT.

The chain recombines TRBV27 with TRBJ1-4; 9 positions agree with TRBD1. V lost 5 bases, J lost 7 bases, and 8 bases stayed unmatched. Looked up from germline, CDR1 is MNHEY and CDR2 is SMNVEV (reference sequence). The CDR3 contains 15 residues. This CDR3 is CASSPPGTGSEKLFF. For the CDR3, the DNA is TGTGCCAGCAGTCCTCCCGGGACAGGGAGTGAAAAACTGTTTTTT.

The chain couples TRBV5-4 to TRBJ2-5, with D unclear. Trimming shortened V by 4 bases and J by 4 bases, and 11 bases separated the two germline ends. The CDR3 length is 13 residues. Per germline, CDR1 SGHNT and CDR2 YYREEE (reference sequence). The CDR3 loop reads CASSLTGSETQYF. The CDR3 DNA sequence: TGTGCCAGCAGCCTAACTGGGTCAGAGACCCAGTACTTC.

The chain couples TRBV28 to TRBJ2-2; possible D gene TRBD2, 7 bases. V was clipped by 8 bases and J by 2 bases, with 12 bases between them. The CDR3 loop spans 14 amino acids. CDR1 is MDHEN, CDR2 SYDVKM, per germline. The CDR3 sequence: CASGGGGNTGELFF. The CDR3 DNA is TGTGCCAGCGGAGGGGGGGGCAACACCGGGGAGCTGTTTTTT.

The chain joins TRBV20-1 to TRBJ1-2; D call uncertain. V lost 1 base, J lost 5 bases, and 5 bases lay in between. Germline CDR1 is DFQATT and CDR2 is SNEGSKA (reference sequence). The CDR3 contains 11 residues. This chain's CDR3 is CSARGRYGYTF. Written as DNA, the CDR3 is TGCAGTGCTAGAGGGAGGTATGGCTACACCTTC.

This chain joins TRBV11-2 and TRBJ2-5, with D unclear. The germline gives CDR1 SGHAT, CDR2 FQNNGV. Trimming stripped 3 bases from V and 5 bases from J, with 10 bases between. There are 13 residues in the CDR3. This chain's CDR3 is CASSFAPRETQYF. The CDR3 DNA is TGTGCCAGCAGCTTTGCACCGAGGGAGACCCAGTACTTC.

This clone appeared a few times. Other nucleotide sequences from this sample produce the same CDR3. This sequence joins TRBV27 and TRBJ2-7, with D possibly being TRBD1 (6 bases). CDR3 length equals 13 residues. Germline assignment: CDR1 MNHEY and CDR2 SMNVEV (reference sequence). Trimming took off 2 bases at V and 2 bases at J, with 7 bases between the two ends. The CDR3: CASSLRQAYEQYF. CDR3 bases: TGTGCCAGCAGTTTAAGACAGGCCTACGAGCAGTACTTC.

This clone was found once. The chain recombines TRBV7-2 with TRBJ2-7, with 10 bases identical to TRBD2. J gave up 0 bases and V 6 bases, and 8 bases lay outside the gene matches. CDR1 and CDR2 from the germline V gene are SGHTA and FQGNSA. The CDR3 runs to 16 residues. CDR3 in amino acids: CASSFGTSASSYEQYF. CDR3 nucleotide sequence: TGTGCCAGCAGTTTCGGGACTAGCGCGAGCTCCTACGAGCAGTACTTC. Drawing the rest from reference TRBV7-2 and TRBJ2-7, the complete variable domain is GAGVSQSPSNKVTEKGKDVELRCDPISGHTALYWYRQSLGQGLEFLIYFQGNSAPDKSGLPSDRFSAERTGGSVSTLTIQRTQQEDSAVYLCASSFGTSASSYEQYFGPGTRLTVT.

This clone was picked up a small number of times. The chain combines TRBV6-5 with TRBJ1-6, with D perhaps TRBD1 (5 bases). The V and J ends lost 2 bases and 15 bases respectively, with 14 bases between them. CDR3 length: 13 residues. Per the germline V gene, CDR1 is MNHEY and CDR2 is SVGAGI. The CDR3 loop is CASSYLHQGYLHF. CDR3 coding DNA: TGTGCCAGCAGTTACCTACACCAGGGCTACCTCCACTTT.